What follows are 30 T cell receptor beta chains derived from one specimen sequenced in a study of cytomegalovirus exposure and HLA in healthy donors. PCR used 60 Vbeta primers and 13 Jbeta primers. Measured with immunoSEQ multiplex PCR; TCRdb has only the in-frame clones, and not every one. The profile shows roughly 180,000 clones, about 82% of them singletons. Specimen: PBMCs. All receptors derive from a woman aged 18-30 years in good health and CMV-seronegative.

This chain uses TRBV11-2 with TRBJ2-1; 12 bases agree with TRBD2. Germline CDR1 reads SGHAT; CDR2 reads FQNNGV. The CDR3 is made up of 17 amino acids. The V gene end was trimmed by 7 bases and the J gene end by 9 bases; junction bases not matched to a gene: 16. CDR3 sequence reads: CASNPGLAGGPIREQFF. CDR3 bases: TGTGCCAGCAACCCAGGTCTAGCGGGAGGGCCGATCCGTGAGCAGTTCTTC.

The chain links TRBV15 to TRBJ2-1; 9 bases fit TRBD2. The CDR3 is 16 amino acids. Trimming at V came to 0 bases and at J to 7 bases, leaving 7 bases not matched to a gene. Germline CDR1 is LNHNV and CDR2 is YYDKDF (reference sequence). The CDR3 spells CATSRDSVAGENEQFF. In nucleotides, the CDR3 is TGTGCCACCAGCAGAGACTCGGTAGCGGGAGAGAATGAGCAGTTCTTC. The whole variable domain, remainder taken from reference TRBV15 and TRBJ2-1, is DAMVIQNPRYQVTQFGKPVTLSCSQTLNHNVMYWYQQKSSQAPKLLFHYYDKDFNNEADTPDNFQSRRPNTSFCFLDIRSPGLGDTAMYLCATSRDSVAGENEQFFGPGTRLTVL.

This sequence joins TRBV5-1 and TRBJ2-3, with 9 bases matching TRBD2. V was pared by 3 bases and J by 5 bases, with 7 bases of the junction left unmatched. The CDR3 is 15 amino acids. Germline V CDR1 and CDR2: SGHRS, YFSETQ. This CDR3 is CASSWAGGLLDTQYF. CDR3 DNA sequence: TGCGCCAGCAGCTGGGCGGGAGGGCTGCTAGATACGCAGTATTTT.

This clone was observed once. The V and J genes are TRBV2 and TRBJ2-3, with a weak D call TRBD2 (6 bases). The CDR3 covers 14 residues. Germline CDR1 SNHLY, CDR2 FYNNEI. The ends were cut back, 5 bases at V and 3 bases at J, with 12 bases in the middle. CDR3 sequence (DNA): TGTGCCAGCAGTTATTTCGGGAGAACAGATACGCAGTATTTT. Encoded protein: CASSYFGRTDTQYF. The whole variable domain, filled in from reference TRBV2 and TRBJ2-3, reads EPEVTQTPSHQVTQMGQEVILRCVPISNHLYFYWYRQILGQKVEFLVSFYNNEISEKSEIFDDQFSVERPDGSNFTLKIRSTKLEDSAMYFCASSYFGRTDTQYFGPGTRLTVL.

In this sample, this clone turned up once. V usage is TRBV18 and J usage is TRBJ1-5, with 7 nucleotides matching TRBD1. J lost 7 bases, V lost 8 bases, and 11 bases had no gene match. CDR3 length: 14 amino acids. The germline V gene has CDR1 KGHSH and CDR2 LQKENI. This CDR3 is CASTLTGERQPQHF. CDR3 sequence (DNA): TGTGCCAGCACCTTAACAGGGGAGAGGCAGCCCCAGCATTTT.

Regarding this clone: The same CDR3 can be traced to other DNA sequences in this sample. This sequence joins TRBV4-1 and TRBJ1-2; maybe TRBD1 (5 bases). Trimming cost V 0 bases and J 4 bases, with 9 bases left between them. CDR1 MGHRA and CDR2 YSYEKL come from the germline V gene. The CDR3 is 14 residues long. The CDR3 DNA reads TGCGCCAGCAGCCAAGAGGGGCAAGCCTATGGCTACACCTTC. It specifies CASSQEGQAYGYTF.

As concerns this clone: The identical CDR3 is also encoded by other nucleotide sequences in the sample. CDR3 region: CASSVSGHDYEQYF. DNA of the CDR3: TGTGCCAGCAGCGTTTCGGGACACGACTACGAGCAGTACTTC. The chain joins TRBV6-1 to TRBJ2-7; D possibly corresponds to TRBD1 (6 bases). The CDR3 is 14 residues long. The ends were cut back, 6 bases at V and 3 bases at J, with 15 bases in the middle. Germline CDR1 is MNHNS and CDR2 is SASEGT.

J is TRBJ1-2 and V is TRBV10-3; no firm D call. V was cut by 3 bases and J by 3 bases, with 5 bases left in between. Germline V gene data show CDR1 as ENHRY and CDR2 as SYGVKD. The CDR3 sequence is 12 residues long. The chain's CDR3 is CAISERDYGYTF. CDR3 DNA: TGTGCCATCAGTGAACGGGACTATGGCTACACCTTC.

V gene TRBV19 combines with J gene TRBJ2-1; the match to TRBD1 covers 8 bases. Germline CDR1 LNHDA, CDR2 SQIVND (reference sequence). The CDR3 sequence is 15 residues long. Trimming removed 2 bases from V and 0 bases from J; junction bases left unmatched: 0. The DNA for the CDR3 is TGTGCCAGTAGTATAACAGGGGGCTCCTACAATGAGCAGTTCTTC. Amino acids: CASSITGGSYNEQFF.

J is TRBJ1-2 and V is TRBV6-1; weak D call: TRBD1 (5 bases). Germline values: CDR1 MNHNS, CDR2 SASEGT. The CDR3 totals 15 residues. V shed 0 bases and J shed 5 bases, with 13 bases lying between them. CDR3 loop: CASSEALGRDYGYTF. CDR3 bases: TGTGCCAGCAGTGAAGCGCTGGGCAGGGATTATGGCTACACCTTC.

V and J are TRBV19 and TRBJ2-7; perhaps TRBD2 as D (6 bases). The V and J ends lost 6 bases and 5 bases respectively, with 11 bases between them. The CDR3 spans 12 residues. The germline V gene has CDR1 LNHDA and CDR2 SQIVND (reference sequence). This CDR3 is CASSGRRDEQYF. The CDR3 nucleotides read TGTGCCAGTAGCGGGAGAAGGGACGAGCAGTACTTC.

The V call is TRBV2, the J call TRBJ2-7; 10 bases map to TRBD2. This CDR3 has 14 residues. The germline V gene encodes CDR1 SNHLY and CDR2 FYNNEI. V gave up 6 bases and J gave up 1 base; unmatched junction bases: 3. CDR3 in amino acids: CASRLAGASYEQYF. In DNA, the CDR3 is TGTGCCAGCAGGCTAGCGGGAGCGTCCTACGAGCAGTACTTC.

The chain links TRBV2 to TRBJ2-1; maybe TRBD2 (7 bases). This CDR3 has 16 amino acids. Germline CDR1 is SNHLY and CDR2 is FYNNEI. Trimming left V 4 bases short and J 0 bases short, with 13 bases between. The CDR3 reads CASSAGGGGSYNEQFF. The CDR3, as DNA: TGTGCCAGCAGTGCGGGGGGAGGGGGCTCCTACAATGAGCAGTTCTTC.

The rearrangement joins TRBV5-1 to TRBJ2-2, with D perhaps matching TRBD1 (6 bases). The germline gives CDR1 SGHRS, CDR2 YFSETQ. With 6 bases removed from V and 5 bases from J, the gap between germline ends came to 20 bases. This CDR3 is 16 amino acids long. CDR3 DNA: TGCGCCAGCAAAGGGGAGCAGGGGAGTTGGACCGGGGAGCTGTTTTTT. Amino acids: CASKGEQGSWTGELFF.

The chain uses TRBV15 and TRBJ2-7; a weak D match, TRBD1 (5 bases). The CDR3 totals 16 residues. Germline CDR1 LNHNV, CDR2 YYDKDF (reference sequence). V was clipped by 2 bases and J by 3 bases, with 17 bases between them. CDR3: CATSRYPRGQDYEQYF. The CDR3 bases are TGTGCCACCAGCAGATACCCCCGAGGACAAGACTACGAGCAGTACTTC.

V and J are TRBV28 and TRBJ2-7, with TRBD2 as a possible D gene (7 bases). The V gene lost 3 bases and the J gene lost 3 bases, with 30 bases spanning the gap. Germline V gene data show CDR1 as MDHEN and CDR2 as SYDVKM. The CDR3 is 20 amino acids. In nucleotides, the CDR3 is TGTGCCAGCAGTTTTCCGCGGGGGCGTAGCTTCTTTAAGACTAACTACGAGCAGTACTTC. Its translation: CASSFPRGRSFFKTNYEQYF.

The gene calls are TRBV4-1 and TRBJ2-1; D may be TRBD2 (6 bases). Trimming shortened V by 2 bases and J by 0 bases, and 11 bases separated the two germline ends. The germline V gene encodes CDR1 MGHRA and CDR2 YSYEKL. This CDR3 has 16 residues. CDR3 sequence: CASSQLAPSSYNEQFF. The CDR3, as DNA: TGCGCCAGCAGCCAACTAGCGCCATCCTCCTACAATGAGCAGTTCTTC.

A few counts support this clone. This rearrangement joins TRBV11-3 to TRBJ2-1; D uncertain. From germline, CDR1 is SGHNT and CDR2 YENEEA. V dropped 1 base and J dropped 5 bases, with 6 bases sitting between them. The CDR3 has 13 amino acids. The CDR3 reads CASSLGPNNEQFF. For the CDR3, the DNA is TGTGCCAGCAGCTTAGGTCCAAACAATGAGCAGTTCTTC.

The J gene is TRBJ2-3, the V gene TRBV11-3, with 8 bases lining up with TRBD2. The CDR3 consists of 17 residues. In germline, CDR1 is SGHNT, CDR2 YENEEA. V shed 5 bases and J 5 bases; nucleotides not matched to a gene: 15. In nucleotides, the CDR3 is TGTGCCAGCAGCCTCTTTTACGGGGCGGGAGGAGAAGATACGCAGTATTTT. It translates to CASSLFYGAGGEDTQYF.

This clone has more than one count but fewer than ten. This chain links TRBV4-1 with TRBJ1-2; 7 positions agree with TRBD1. Trimming took 11 bases from V and 8 from J; bases not matched to a gene: 14. The V gene's germline CDR1 is MGHRA and CDR2 YSYEKL. The CDR3 runs to 13 residues. CDR3 amino acids: CAVRRQGEGGYTF. CDR3 sequence (DNA): TGCGCCGTACGCCGACAGGGCGAGGGGGGCTACACCTTC.

V gene TRBV2 combines with J gene TRBJ1-1; TRBD1 is a possible D gene (5 bases). CDR1 and CDR2 from the germline V gene are SNHLY and FYNNEI. The CDR3 totals 11 residues. CDR3 sequence: CAGGKHTEAFF. In DNA, the CDR3 is TGTGCTGGGGGGAAGCACACTGAAGCTTTCTTT.

V gene TRBV27 combines with J gene TRBJ1-6; tentatively, D is TRBD1 (5 bases). The V and J ends lost 7 bases and 8 bases respectively, with 18 bases between them. Germline V gene sequence: CDR1 MNHEY, CDR2 SMNVEV (reference sequence). The CDR3 contains 15 residues. The CDR3 loop is CASTLMVGGDSPLHF. The DNA for the CDR3 is TGTGCCAGCACCTTAATGGTTGGGGGGGATTCACCCCTCCACTTT.

The chain is built from TRBV27 and TRBJ1-2; D might be TRBD1 (5 bases). Trimming cost V 3 bases and J 3 bases, with 8 bases left between them. The CDR3 extends over 13 amino acids. Germline V gene lookup returns CDR1 MNHEY and CDR2 SMNVEV (reference sequence). The CDR3 reads CASSLGQHYGYTF. CDR3 in DNA: TGTGCCAGCAGTTTGGGGCAGCACTATGGCTACACCTTC.

This chain connects TRBV13 to TRBJ2-1, with 7 bases identical to TRBD2. CDR1 PRHDT and CDR2 FYEKMQ come from the germline V gene (reference sequence). The V and J ends lost 3 bases and 4 bases, in that order; junction bases with no gene match: 3. The CDR3 is made up of 14 amino acids. The CDR3 coding sequence is TGTGCCAGCAGCTTGGGGCGGGGGTACAATGAGCAGTTCTTC. This sequence encodes CASSLGRGYNEQFF.

Only a few counts were recorded for this clone. The rearrangement links TRBV19 to TRBJ2-1, with 9 bases fitting TRBD2. V shed 3 bases and J 9 bases; nucleotides not matched to a gene: 6. Germline V CDR1 and CDR2: LNHDA, SQIVND (reference sequence). The CDR3 consists of 14 residues. CDR3 region: CASSIRGLASEQFF. In DNA, the CDR3 is TGTGCCAGTAGTATCCGGGGACTAGCAAGTGAGCAGTTCTTC.

There are a few counts of this clone. The chain joins TRBV29-1 to TRBJ2-5, with TRBD2 identical over 9 bases. The J call could be wrong; TRBJ2-7 is a better fit for the DNA end. Germline V gene lookup returns CDR1 SQVTM and CDR2 ANQGSEA. The CDR3 is 16 amino acids. The CDR3 DNA is TGCAGCGTTGAAGGGTCGGCTAGCGGGACCTTCTACGAGCAGTACTTC. This encodes CSVEGSASGTFYEQYF.

The chain couples TRBV5-4 to TRBJ2-5, with D maybe TRBD2 (5 bases). Germline lookup yields CDR1 SGHNT and CDR2 YYREEE (reference sequence). This CDR3 has 15 residues. V dropped 3 bases and J dropped 2 bases, with 14 bases sitting between them. The CDR3 bases are TGTGCCAGCAGCTCTCCAGCGGTTAGGCAAGAGACCCAGTACTTC. Amino acid sequence: CASSSPAVRQETQYF.

The chain employs TRBV18 and TRBJ2-1, with TRBD2 matching 11 bases. The CDR3 has 15 amino acids. Germline loops: CDR1 KGHSH, CDR2 LQKENI. V lost 4 bases, J lost 9 bases, and 8 bases stayed unmatched. In DNA form, the CDR3 reads TGTGCCAGCTCACAACTACTAGCGGGAGTTGGTGAGCAGTTCTTC. This translates into CASSQLLAGVGEQFF.

The chain combines TRBV19 with TRBJ2-7; 11 bases map to TRBD1. CDR3 length: 13 residues. The ends lost 6 bases at V and 7 bases at J; junction bases unmatched: 5. CDR1 and CDR2 from the germline V gene are LNHDA and SQIVND (reference sequence). This CDR3 reads CASSRTGGDEQYF. The CDR3 DNA reads as TGTGCCAGTAGCCGGACAGGGGGCGATGAGCAGTACTTC.

The chain uses TRBV19 and TRBJ2-3; 11 positions match TRBD2. V was pared by 3 bases and J by 5 bases, with 7 bases of the junction left unmatched. This CDR3 is built from 16 residues. Germline V gene data show CDR1 as LNHDA and CDR2 as SQIVND (reference sequence). The CDR3 is CASSIIAGGPKDTQYF. The CDR3 coding sequence is TGTGCCAGTAGTATCATAGCGGGAGGGCCAAAAGATACGCAGTATTTT.